A single sample gave rise to the 24 T cell receptor beta chains below, sequenced in a study of blood T cell repertoires in COVID-19. Clones were sequenced by immunoSEQ multiplex PCR, and TCRdb holds only the in-frame ones, with some missing. This sample yields roughly 150,000 clones, of which 70% to 90% are seen a single time; over 7% belongs to the top ten. Sequencing used peripheral blood. These receptors were obtained from a woman aged 80 or over with COVID-19, enrolled during active disease.

The chain uses TRBV6-5 and TRBJ1-4; D is undetermined. The CDR3 is made up of 11 amino acids. V was shortened by 8 bases and J by 13 bases, with 14 bases between the two germline ends. CDR1 is MNHEY, CDR2 SVGAGI, per germline. The CDR3 DNA reads as TGTGCCAGCGCGGCGGCCCTGATACTGTTTTTT. Encoded protein: CASAAALILFF.

The chain carries TRBV5-1 and TRBJ2-5; 9 bases map to TRBD2. This CDR3 is 14 amino acids long. The germline V gene encodes CDR1 SGHRS and CDR2 YFSETQ. After removal of 0 bases from V and 7 bases from J, the junction contained 4 bases not matched to a gene. The CDR3 loop is CASSLVAGAATQYF. The CDR3 DNA reads TGCGCCAGCAGCTTGGTAGCGGGAGCAGCGACCCAGTACTTC.

This chain links TRBV5-6 with TRBJ2-5, with D possibly matching TRBD2 (5 bases). This CDR3 region has 13 residues. CDR1 SGHDT and CDR2 YYEEEE come from the germline V gene. Trimming took 2 bases from V and 7 from J, leaving 12 bases between them. CDR3 amino acids: CASSFQIEGTQYF. The CDR3, as DNA: TGTGCCAGCAGCTTCCAAATTGAGGGGACCCAGTACTTC.

The CDR3 protein is CASSLAGVGNTIYF. CDR3 sequence (DNA): TGCGCCAGCAGCTTAGCGGGGGTCGGAAACACCATATATTTT. J is TRBJ1-3 and V is TRBV5-1, with D tentatively TRBD1 (5 bases). V lost 2 bases and J 4 bases, leaving 10 bases between the germline ends. CDR1 SGHRS and CDR2 YFSETQ come from the germline V gene. The CDR3 covers 14 residues.

The chain employs TRBV18 and TRBJ1-6; the D gene is possibly TRBD1 (6 bases). The CDR3 is made up of 14 amino acids. Germline V gene data show CDR1 as KGHSH and CDR2 as LQKENI. Trimming removed 2 bases at V and 10 bases at J, with 12 bases between. The CDR3 is CASSPNRERSPLHF. The DNA of the CDR3 is TGTGCCAGCTCACCAAACAGGGAAAGGTCACCCCTCCACTTT.

The rearrangement uses TRBV19 and TRBJ1-2; tentative D call: TRBD1 (5 bases). Per the germline V gene, CDR1 is LNHDA and CDR2 is SQIVND (reference sequence). This CDR3 comprises 12 residues. The V and J ends lost 7 bases and 1 base respectively, with 7 bases between them. Here the CDR3 DNA reads TGTGCCAGTAATAGGGGTAACTATGGCTACACCTTC. It specifies CASNRGNYGYTF. The complete variable domain, with remaining parts taken from reference TRBV19 and TRBJ1-2, reads DGGITQSPKYLFRKEGQNVTLSCEQNLNHDAMYWYRQDPGQGLRLIYYSQIVNDFQKGDIAEGYSVSREKKESFPLTVTSAQKNPTAFYLCASNRGNYGYTFGSGTRLTVV.

This clone occurred once. The J gene is TRBJ2-5, the V gene TRBV24-1, with TRBD1 matching over 8 bases. Germline lookup yields CDR1 KGHDR and CDR2 SFDVKD. CDR3 size: 12 residues. With 7 bases clipped from V and 4 bases from J, the junction kept 1 base outside the gene matches. The CDR3 region has the DNA TGTGCCACCAGCGGACAGGGAGAGACCCAGTACTTC. Translating gives CATSGQGETQYF.

The chain has TRBV10-3 and TRBJ2-7, with a weak D call TRBD1 (6 bases). The germline V gene has CDR1 ENHRY and CDR2 SYGVKD. This CDR3 region has 12 residues. With 5 bases removed from V and 9 bases from J, the gap between germline ends came to 14 bases. The CDR3: CAISLPQGLQYF. CDR3 coding DNA: TGTGCCATCAGTCTTCCACAGGGTTTGCAGTACTTC.

The CDR3 DNA sequence: TGCGCCAGCAGCTTGGGCTCGGGAGGACTAGCCTACGAGCAGTACTTC. Its protein is CASSLGSGGLAYEQYF. The V call is TRBV5-1, the J call TRBJ2-7; 7 bases map to TRBD2. The CDR3 runs to 16 residues. Trimming at V came to 0 bases and at J to 2 bases, leaving 8 bases not matched to a gene. Germline lookup yields CDR1 SGHRS and CDR2 YFSETQ.

The rearrangement uses TRBV10-3 and TRBJ2-2; 8 nucleotides line up with TRBD2. The CDR3 consists of 15 residues. V lost 6 bases, J lost 7 bases, and 10 bases stayed unmatched. Germline V CDR1 and CDR2: ENHRY, SYGVKD. In DNA form, the CDR3 reads TGTGCCATCAGGGCTAGCGGGCCTGGCGGCGGGGAGCTGTTTTTT. This encodes CAIRASGPGGGELFF.

CDR3 DNA sequence: TGCAGTGCTAGTCGCCGACTAGCGGGGAAATACAATGAGCAGTTCTTC. It encodes CSASRRLAGKYNEQFF. V and J are TRBV20-1 and TRBJ2-1, with TRBD2 matching 11 bases. The germline V gene has CDR1 DFQATT and CDR2 SNEGSKA (reference sequence). The V and J ends lost 3 bases and 4 bases, in that order; junction bases with no gene match: 8. The CDR3 runs to 16 residues.

The genes are TRBV11-2 and TRBJ2-7; perhaps TRBD1 as D (7 bases). The germline V gene has CDR1 SGHAT and CDR2 FQNNGV. The CDR3 runs 15 residues. V lost 0 bases, J lost 3 bases, and 12 bases lay in between. This CDR3 is CASSLDRRGLYEQYF. The CDR3 coding sequence is TGTGCCAGCAGCTTAGACCGGAGGGGGCTCTACGAGCAGTACTTC.

This chain links TRBV7-9 with TRBJ1-2, with 10 bases fitting TRBD1. CDR3 size: 15 residues. Germline V gene data show CDR1 as SEHNR and CDR2 as FQNEAQ (reference sequence). Trimming removed 4 bases from V and 4 bases from J; junction bases left unmatched: 6. In DNA form, the CDR3 reads TGTGCCAGCAGCTATGGGACAGGGGATGTCTATGGCTACACCTTC. Its protein is CASSYGTGDVYGYTF.

The rearrangement links TRBV10-3 to TRBJ2-7; 9 nucleotides line up with TRBD1. CDR1 and CDR2 from the germline V gene are ENHRY and SYGVKD. The length of the CDR3 is 14 residues. The junction had 2 bases not matched to a gene; V was cut back by 3 bases and J by 2 bases. The CDR3 nucleotides read TGTGCCATCAGTGACGGGACAGGGCCCTACGAGCAGTACTTC. Translated, it gives CAISDGTGPYEQYF.

The chain's CDR3 is CASSVRGNTEAFF. CDR3 DNA: TGTGCCAGCAGCGTACGAGGGAACACTGAAGCTTTCTTT. This chain joins TRBV9 and TRBJ1-1; D gene unclear. Trimming left V 1 base short and J 1 base short, with 5 bases between. This CDR3 contains 13 residues. Germline V gene data show CDR1 as SGDLS and CDR2 as YYNGEE.

The gene calls are TRBV15 and TRBJ2-7; 7 bases align to TRBD1. Per germline, CDR1 LNHNV and CDR2 YYDKDF (reference sequence). The CDR3 sequence is 14 residues long. V was clipped by 5 bases and J by 4 bases; unmatched bases: 8. The DNA for the CDR3 is TGTGCCACCAGCGCCATAGGGGGCGCTTACGAGCAGTACTTC. Encoded protein: CATSAIGGAYEQYF. Supplemented by reference TRBV15 and TRBJ2-7, the full variable domain reads DAMVIQNPRYQVTQFGKPVTLSCSQTLNHNVMYWYQQKSSQAPKLLFHYYDKDFNNEADTPDNFQSRRPNTSFCFLDIRSPGLGDTAMYLCATSAIGGAYEQYFGPGTRLTVT.

The chain has TRBV5-1 and TRBJ2-5; no firm D call. V was pared by 0 bases and J by 5 bases, with 11 bases between. Germline V gene sequence: CDR1 SGHRS, CDR2 YFSETQ. This CDR3 is 14 amino acids long. The CDR3 loop is CASSLVLGIETQYF. CDR3 in DNA: TGCGCCAGCAGCTTGGTTCTAGGTATTGAGACCCAGTACTTC.

This chain connects TRBV6-5 to TRBJ2-4, with D perhaps matching TRBD1 (5 bases). The ends were cut back, 6 bases at V and 6 bases at J, with 18 bases in the middle. The germline V gene has CDR1 MNHEY and CDR2 SVGAGI. The CDR3 is made up of 15 amino acids. Here the CDR3 reads CASRTDKPRGNIQYF. Written as DNA, the CDR3 is TGTGCCAGCAGGACGGACAAACCTCGCGGAAACATTCAGTACTTC.

The chain combines TRBV3-1 (or the pseudogene TRBV3-2) with TRBJ1-4; 9 bases align to TRBD1. V lost 5 bases, J lost 7 bases, and 8 bases stayed unmatched. This CDR3 spans 15 amino acids. In germline, CDR1 is LGHDT, CDR2 YNNKEL (reference sequence). The CDR3 loop reads CASSDTGTGLEKLFF. As DNA, the CDR3 is TGTGCCAGCAGCGATACCGGGACAGGGCTTGAAAAACTGTTTTTT.

The genes are TRBV3-1 (or the pseudogene TRBV3-2) and TRBJ2-7; weak D call: TRBD2 (5 bases). V lost 0 bases and J lost 3, with 12 bases in between. CDR3 length equals 15 residues. Germline-derived CDR1 and CDR2 are LGHDT and YNNKEL (reference sequence). CDR3 amino acids: CASSQDPRRIYEQYF. CDR3 in DNA: TGTGCCAGCAGCCAAGACCCCCGGAGGATCTACGAGCAGTACTTC.

The gene calls are TRBV7-3 and TRBJ1-6; 7 positions agree with TRBD1. This CDR3 is built from 14 residues. V was pared by 5 bases and J by 8 bases, with 6 bases of the junction left unmatched. The germline V gene has CDR1 SGHTA and CDR2 FQGTGA. The CDR3 reads CASSATRGDSPLHF. CDR3 nucleotide sequence: TGTGCCAGCAGCGCGACCAGGGGGGATTCACCCCTCCACTTT.

The genes are TRBV29-1 and TRBJ1-5; a weak D match, TRBD1 (6 bases). The CDR3 has 14 amino acids. Germline V gene sequence: CDR1 SQVTM, CDR2 ANQGSEA. V lost 4 bases to trimming and J lost 2 bases, with 12 bases between them. As DNA, the CDR3 is TGCAGCGTTGTCGTGGGGGCACGCAATCAGCCCCAGCATTTT. Translated, it gives CSVVVGARNQPQHF.

Here the CDR3 reads CASVSLTEAFF. Here the CDR3 DNA reads TGTGCCAGCGTGTCTCTCACTGAAGCTTTCTTT. The chain links TRBV12-3 or TRBV12-4 to TRBJ1-1; D unresolved. V lost 8 bases to trimming and J lost 4 bases, with 8 bases between them. The CDR3 extends over 11 amino acids.

This clone appeared a single time. V and J are TRBV19 and TRBJ2-5, with 9 bases fitting TRBD1. CDR3 length: 16 amino acids. The germline CDR1 and CDR2 sequences are LNHDA and SQIVND (reference sequence). The junction had 13 bases not matched to a gene; V was cut back by 6 bases and J by 5 bases. The CDR3: CASSMRRTGGLETQYF. CDR3 nucleotide sequence: TGTGCCAGTAGCATGCGACGTACAGGGGGCTTGGAGACCCAGTACTTC.